Below, 6 T cell receptor beta chains from the same sample are listed, as sequenced in a study of post-analysis software for immune sequencing data. Each TCR beta cDNA library carried unique molecular identifiers. TCRdb called the PCR reads again in MiXCR, with one record for every CDR3 protein. The sample yields about 500,000 distinct CDR3 sequences, 40% to 55% seen once. Overall study results and limits: Patients showed TRBV5-6, TRBV5-1 and TRBV20-1 among about five TRBV segments more frequent than in controls.

These receptors' antigens are unknown. Sequenced: blood. The origin of the receptors is a girl under 18 with multiple sclerosis.

The rearrangement links TRBV20-1 to TRBJ1-5; weak D call: TRBD1 (5 bases). The CDR3 has 15 amino acids. Per the germline V gene, CDR1 is DFQATT and CDR2 is SNEGSKA (reference sequence). Trimming shortened V by 0 bases and J by 6 bases, and 15 bases separated the two germline ends. The CDR3 DNA reads as TGCAGTGCTAGAGATCCCTTCAGGGTGGGTCAGCCCCAGCATTTT. Protein product: CSARDPFRVGQPQHF.

The rearrangement uses TRBV7-3 and TRBJ1-3; D not resolved. Germline V lookup: CDR1 SGHTA, CDR2 FQGTGA. The germline V and J ends were trimmed by 2 bases and 1 base, with 12 bases remaining between them. The CDR3 is 16 amino acids. The CDR3 DNA sequence: TGTGCCAGCAGCTTAGGGGTAGCAGAATCTGGAAACACCATATATTTT. This encodes CASSLGVAESGNTIYF.

The chain links TRBV7-6 to TRBJ2-1; D call uncertain. Germline V gene sequence: CDR1 SGHVS, CDR2 FNYEAQ. The CDR3 is 12 residues long. V shed 4 bases and J shed 8 bases, with 9 bases lying between them. The CDR3 bases are TGTGCCAGCAGCTCCCGGTTCGATGAGCAGTTCTTC. It specifies CASSSRFDEQFF. Using reference TRBV7-6 and TRBJ2-1 for the parts outside the CDR3, the full variable domain is GAGVSQSPRYKVTKRGQDVALRCDPISGHVSLYWYRQALGQGPEFLTYFNYEAQQDKSGLPNDRFSAERPEGSISTLTIQRTEQRDSAMYRCASSSRFDEQFFGPGTRLTVL.

The chain carries TRBV28 and TRBJ1-2; 7 bases line up with TRBD1. Unmatched junction bases numbered 13, after V lost 7 bases and J lost 8 bases. Germline CDR1 is MDHEN and CDR2 is SYDVKM. The CDR3 spans 14 residues. The DNA of the CDR3 is TGTGCCAGCACCCTCATGTCAGGGGGAGGAGGCTACACCTTC. This sequence encodes CASTLMSGGGGYTF.

This clonotype occurred many times. CDR3 sequence: CASSLSAAFQETQYF. The CDR3 nucleotides are TGTGCCAGCAGCTTATCGGCAGCTTTCCAAGAGACCCAGTACTTC. The J gene is TRBJ2-5, the V gene TRBV7-3; D ambiguous. Trimming took 2 bases from V and 1 from J, leaving 11 bases between them. Germline V CDR1 and CDR2: SGHTA, FQGTGA. This CDR3 is 15 amino acids long.

This clonotype has just one count. V is TRBV28 and J is TRBJ1-5, with unresolved D. Trimming stripped 8 bases from V and 6 bases from J, with 11 bases between. This CDR3 contains 12 residues. Germline loops: CDR1 MDHEN, CDR2 SYDVKM. CDR3 sequence reads: CASHLVGQPQHF. CDR3 DNA sequence: TGTGCCAGCCATCTCGTGGGTCAGCCCCAGCATTTT.